Presented here are 11 T cell receptor beta chains from one specimen sequenced in a study of cytomegalovirus exposure and HLA in healthy donors. Assay: immunoSEQ multiplex PCR; the TCRdb copy retains only in-frame clones and omits some. The sample consists of about 120,000 clones, roughly 84% of them appearing once. The sequenced material came from PBMCs. These TCRs come from a woman in her twenties or thirties in good health and CMV-seronegative.

The chain employs TRBV9 and TRBJ2-3; 10 nucleotides line up with TRBD2. CDR1 and CDR2 from the germline V gene are SGDLS and YYNGEE. J gave up 5 bases and V 4 bases, and 10 bases lay outside the gene matches. This CDR3 region has 16 residues. CDR3 sequence reads: CASSPHSSGGQDTQYF. DNA of the CDR3: TGTGCCAGCAGCCCACACAGTAGCGGGGGGCAAGATACGCAGTATTTT. The complete variable domain, with remaining parts taken from reference TRBV9 and TRBJ2-3, reads DSGVTQTPKHLITATGQRVTLRCSPRSGDLSVYWYQQSLDQGLQFLIQYYNGEERAKGNILERFSAQQFPDLHSELNLSSLELGDSALYFCASSPHSSGGQDTQYFGPGTRLTVL.

V gene TRBV2 combines with J gene TRBJ1-3, with D uncertain. The ends were cut back, 5 bases at V and 0 bases at J, with 11 bases in the middle. Germline V gene lookup returns CDR1 SNHLY and CDR2 FYNNEI. The CDR3 contains 15 residues. This CDR3 reads CASSPELVSGNTIYF. The CDR3 DNA reads TGTGCCAGCAGTCCCGAACTGGTCTCTGGAAACACCATATATTTT.

V and J are TRBV19 and TRBJ2-5; D perhaps matches TRBD1 (6 bases). Germline values: CDR1 LNHDA, CDR2 SQIVND (reference sequence). V lost 1 base to trimming and J lost 1 base, with 10 bases between them. CDR3 length: 15 residues. For the CDR3, the DNA is TGTGCCAGTAGTATAGGGACAGACTTCCAAGAGACCCAGTACTTC. Its protein is CASSIGTDFQETQYF.

This clone was recorded only once. The CDR3 sequence is CASSPGIWEGPEAFF. CDR3 in DNA: TGTGCCAGCAGCCCGGGGATCTGGGAGGGACCTGAAGCTTTCTTT. The rearrangement links TRBV14 to TRBJ1-1, with a possible D match to TRBD1 (5 bases). The CDR3 runs to 15 residues. V was cut by 4 bases and J by 6 bases, with 18 bases left in between. Looked up from germline, CDR1 is SGHDN and CDR2 is FVKESK.

V gene TRBV21-1 combines with J gene TRBJ1-6; the table names TRBD1, a call not compared with the DNA. TRBV21-1 is designated a pseudogene. The CDR3 loop spans 16 amino acids. The CDR3, as DNA: TGTGCCAGCAGCAAATGCAGGACAGGGGTAAATTCACCCCTCCACTTT. It specifies CASSKCRTGVNSPLHF.

This clone was recorded a few times. The rearrangement links TRBV27 to TRBJ2-1, with D perhaps matching TRBD1 (5 bases). Germline CDR1 is MNHEY and CDR2 is SMNVEV (reference sequence). Trimming pared 3 bases from V and 9 bases from J, leaving 15 bases between. CDR3 length: 14 residues. The CDR3 protein is CASSFGQVRGEQFF. DNA for the CDR3: TGTGCCAGCAGTTTCGGCCAGGTTAGGGGTGAGCAGTTCTTC.

This clone occurred many times. CDR3 in DNA: TGTGCCAGCTCAGGCGATCCAGCGGGAGAATACGAGCAGTACTTC. Protein: CASSGDPAGEYEQYF. The rearrangement uses TRBV18 and TRBJ2-7; 8 positions agree with TRBD2. V trimming: 5 bases; J trimming: 4 bases; junction bases outside the gene matches: 10. Germline lookup yields CDR1 KGHSH and CDR2 LQKENI. The CDR3 loop spans 15 amino acids.

This chain joins TRBV5-4 and TRBJ2-7; no clear D gene. This CDR3 spans 13 amino acids. V was pared by 0 bases and J by 2 bases, with 6 bases between. Germline assignment: CDR1 SGHNT and CDR2 YYREEE (reference sequence). The CDR3 here is CASSLDRTYEQYF. For the CDR3, the DNA is TGTGCCAGCAGCTTGGACAGAACCTACGAGCAGTACTTC.

CDR3 amino acids: CASSGGGEFNEQFF. CDR3 DNA sequence: TGTGCCAGTAGTGGGGGGGGCGAGTTCAATGAGCAGTTCTTC. The rearrangement links TRBV19 to TRBJ2-1; tentative D call: TRBD2 (7 bases). The CDR3 is 14 amino acids. V was pared by 5 bases and J by 6 bases, with 14 bases between. Per germline, CDR1 LNHDA and CDR2 SQIVND (reference sequence).

CDR3 bases: TGCGCCAGCAGTGGGGACAAAAAAGCAGCTTTCTTT. It translates to CASSGDKKAAFF. The chain combines TRBV10-1 with TRBJ1-1, with a possible D match to TRBD1 (6 bases). V lost 4 bases and J lost 10, with 13 bases in between. The CDR3 is 12 residues long. Looked up from germline, CDR1 is WNHNN and CDR2 is SYGVQD (reference sequence).

This chain connects TRBV28 to TRBJ1-1; no definite D call. The CDR3 length is 16 residues. The germline CDR1 and CDR2 sequences are MDHEN and SYDVKM. V was pared by 5 bases and J by 2 bases, with 18 bases between. CDR3 sequence reads: CASSTILRGINTEAFF. The CDR3 DNA reads TGTGCCAGCAGTACAATTCTACGAGGAATTAACACTGAAGCTTTCTTT.